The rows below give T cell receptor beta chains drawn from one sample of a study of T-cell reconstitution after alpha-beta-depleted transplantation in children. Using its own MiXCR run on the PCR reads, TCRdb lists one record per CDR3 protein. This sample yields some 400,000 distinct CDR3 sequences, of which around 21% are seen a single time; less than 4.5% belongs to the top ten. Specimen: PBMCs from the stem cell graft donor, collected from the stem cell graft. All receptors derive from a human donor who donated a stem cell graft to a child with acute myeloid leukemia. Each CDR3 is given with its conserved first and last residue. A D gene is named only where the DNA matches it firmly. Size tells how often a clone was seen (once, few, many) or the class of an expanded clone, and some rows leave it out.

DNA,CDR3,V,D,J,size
TGTGCCAGCAGCTTGATCCCAACCTGGGCGAGGAACACTGAAGCTTTCTTT,CASSLIPTWARNTEAFF,TRBV5-5,-,TRBJ1-1,many
TGTGCCAGCACCGCGTCGGACAATCAGCCCCAGCATTTT,CASTASDNQPQHF,TRBV12-3/TRBV12-4,-,TRBJ1-5,-
TGTGCCAGCAGCTTAGCGGGGGACAGGGGTAGTGGCTACACCTTC,CASSLAGDRGSGYTF,TRBV7-8,TRBD1,TRBJ1-2,-
TGTGCCAGCGCCTTTTCAAGCGGTTACAATGAGCAGTTCTTC,CASAFSSGYNEQFF,TRBV7-9,-,TRBJ2-1,-
TGTGCCAGCAGCCAAGATAGCGGGACAGACACAGATACGCAGTATTTT,CASSQDSGTDTDTQYF,TRBV4-2,-,TRBJ2-3,-
TGTGCCAGCGGTTCAGCGGATGAAAAACTGTTTTTT,CASGSADEKLFF,TRBV28,-,TRBJ1-4,-
TGTGCCAGCAGTTTAAGTGATCCAGATACGCAGTATTTT,CASSLSDPDTQYF,TRBV27,-,TRBJ2-3,-
TGCAGCGTTGCCCGGCAGGGAACAGATACGCAGTATTTT,CSVARQGTDTQYF,TRBV29-1,-,TRBJ2-3,many
TGTGCCAGTAGTACGGCGGGAGGGGCAACCGGGGAGCTGTTTTTT,CASSTAGGATGELFF,TRBV19,TRBD2,TRBJ2-2,-
TGTGCTAGTGGTTCGGGGACTAGCGGGAGCTATGAGCAGTTCTTC,CASGSGTSGSYEQFF,TRBV12-5,TRBD2,TRBJ2-1,many
TGTGCCAGCAGTGGATACGTATTTTTGGGTACAGCGAACACCGGGGAGCTGTTTTTT,CASSGYVFLGTANTGELFF,TRBV28,-,TRBJ2-2,few
TGTGCCAGCAGTGCTCTAGCGGGAGGTCCTTACAATGAGCAGTTCTTC,CASSALAGGPYNEQFF,TRBV6-4,TRBD2,TRBJ2-1,many
TGCGCCAGCAGCTTGAACCAGGGAAAACTCTACGAGCAGTACTTC,CASSLNQGKLYEQYF,TRBV5-1,-,TRBJ2-7,few
TGCAGCGTTGAAGAGGACAGACCCTCCTCCTACGAGCAGTACTTC,CSVEEDRPSSYEQYF,TRBV29-1,-,TRBJ2-7,few
TGTGCCAGCAGCTTTCCCGGGAAAAACATTCAGTACTTC,CASSFPGKNIQYF,TRBV5-5,-,TRBJ2-4,-
TGCGCCAGCAGCGTGCCGGACGGTTCCTACGAGCAGTACTTC,CASSVPDGSYEQYF,TRBV5-1,-,TRBJ2-7,few
TGCGCCAGCTCTGGGGGGGGCCTCGGGAATGAGCAGTTCTTC,CASSGGGLGNEQFF,TRBV10-1,-,TRBJ2-1,few
TGCGCCAGCAGCTTGACAGGTCCAATCGGGGAGACCCAGTACTTC,CASSLTGPIGETQYF,TRBV5-1,-,TRBJ2-5,few
TGTGCCAGCAGTCCGACAGGGTTTGGGGCCAACGTCCTGACTTTC,CASSPTGFGANVLTF,TRBV25-1,TRBD1,TRBJ2-6,many
TGCAGCGTTGATGTCGCCGGCGGGTACGAGCAGTACTTC,CSVDVAGGYEQYF,TRBV29-1,-,TRBJ2-7,many
TGTGCCAGCAGCGTAGTAGTGGGAGGTTCCTACAATGAGCAGTTCTTC,CASSVVVGGSYNEQFF,TRBV9,-,TRBJ2-1,-
TGTGCCAGCAGTCCCGGGACTAGCGAAAGTGGGGCAGATACGCAGTATTTT,CASSPGTSESGADTQYF,TRBV28,TRBD2,TRBJ2-3,few
TGCAGCGCGGCCGGGACTAGATCCTACAATGAGCAGTTCTTC,CSAAGTRSYNEQFF,TRBV29-1,TRBD2,TRBJ2-1,-
TGCGCCAGCAGCCAAGGGAGAGTCTGGTTCGACGAGCAGTACTTC,CASSQGRVWFDEQYF,TRBV4-1,-,TRBJ2-7,-
TGTGCCATCAGTGGGCGGACAGGGAGGACGAACACTGAAGCTTTCTTT,CAISGRTGRTNTEAFF,TRBV10-3,TRBD1,TRBJ1-1,many
TGCGCCAGCAGCCAAGGTGGCGAGAGAGCCCAGCATTTT,CASSQGGERAQHF,TRBV4-1,-,TRBJ1-5,-
TGTGCCAGCAGTTACTCACCAAATAGTGAGCAGTTCTTC,CASSYSPNSEQFF,TRBV6-5,-,TRBJ2-1,many
TGTGCCAGCAACCAAGACGGACAGGTGGGGCAAGAGACCCAGTACTTC,CASNQDGQVGQETQYF,TRBV4-2,TRBD1,TRBJ2-5,-
TGTGCCAGCAGCTCCCCTGGAGGGGGCTATGGCTACACCTTC,CASSSPGGGYGYTF,TRBV5-8,-,TRBJ1-2,few
TGTGCCAGCACGACATACAATGAGCAGTTCTTC,CASTTYNEQFF,TRBV28,-,TRBJ2-1,many
TGCAGTGCTAGATGGGGGGGAGTCTCAACTAATGAAAAACTGTTTTTT,CSARWGGVSTNEKLFF,TRBV20-1,-,TRBJ1-4,-
TGCAGCGTTGGAGGGACTAGCGGGAGTTACGAGCAGTACTTC,CSVGGTSGSYEQYF,TRBV29-1,TRBD2,TRBJ2-7,-
TGTGCCGGAAAGGATCGAGAGCAGTACTTC,CAGKDREQYF,TRBV2,-,TRBJ2-7,-
TGTGCCAGCAGAGACGTCGGCGCAACTAATGAAAAACTGTTTTTT,CASRDVGATNEKLFF,TRBV2,-,TRBJ1-4,-
TGTGCCAGCACCGGTATCCGGGGGAGGGACTATGGCTACACCTTC,CASTGIRGRDYGYTF,TRBV11-2,-,TRBJ1-2,-
TGTGCCAGCAGTTTACGGCGGGAGCGAACAGATACGCAGTATTTT,CASSLRRERTDTQYF,TRBV12-3/TRBV12-4,TRBD2,TRBJ2-3,-
TGTGCCAGCAGTGAGGCAGAAACTAGCACAGATACGCAGTATTTT,CASSEAETSTDTQYF,TRBV2,-,TRBJ2-3,-
TGTGCCAGCGGGTGGGGCTCCTACGAGCAGTACTTC,CASGWGSYEQYF,TRBV12-3/TRBV12-4,-,TRBJ2-7,-
TGTGCCAGCAGTCGGAGACAGGGTCGGCCCTACGAGCAGTACTTC,CASSRRQGRPYEQYF,TRBV6-2/TRBV6-3,TRBD1,TRBJ2-7,-
TGCAGTGCGCAGACTAGCGGGGCCCACACAGATACGCAGTATTTT,CSAQTSGAHTDTQYF,TRBV20-1,TRBD2,TRBJ2-3,many
TGTGCCAGCAGTGACGACGGGGACACAGATACGCAGTATTTT,CASSDDGDTDTQYF,TRBV6-4,-,TRBJ2-3,many
TGTGCCAGCAGTTACTCTACGGGAGAAGAGACCCAGTACTTC,CASSYSTGEETQYF,TRBV6-5,-,TRBJ2-5,few
TGCAGCGTTGGCCCGCCTGACAGGTACGAGCAGTACTTC,CSVGPPDRYEQYF,TRBV29-1,-,TRBJ2-7,few
TGCAGTGCTAAGATGACTAGCGGGATGACAGATACGCAGTATTTT,CSAKMTSGMTDTQYF,TRBV20-1,TRBD2,TRBJ2-3,few
TGCGCCAGCAGCCAAGATCCCCAGGTGACCTACGAGCAGTACTTC,CASSQDPQVTYEQYF,TRBV4-1,-,TRBJ2-7,few
TGCAGTGCTAAGACCGGCAACACTGAAGCTTTCTTT,CSAKTGNTEAFF,TRBV20-1,-,TRBJ1-1,few
TGTGCCAGCAGCTTAAAGGCAGTGGGAACGCGGGAGCAGTACTTC,CASSLKAVGTREQYF,TRBV7-6,-,TRBJ2-7,-
TGCAGCGTGGCACTAGCGGGAGTTTACAATGAGCAGTTCTTC,CSVALAGVYNEQFF,TRBV29-1,TRBD2,TRBJ2-1,-
TGTGCCAGCAGCTTAACTGAGGGTCCGTTAGCTAACTATGGCTACACCTTC,CASSLTEGPLANYGYTF,TRBV7-9,-,TRBJ1-2,few
TGCAGCGCCCAATCTAGGACAGTCGCGAACACCGGGGAGCTGTTTTTT,CSAQSRTVANTGELFF,TRBV29-1,-,TRBJ2-2,-
TGCAGTGCTAGTATGTGGCGGCTAGAACAAGAGACCCAGTACTTC,CSASMWRLEQETQYF,TRBV20-1,-,TRBJ2-5,many
TGCAGCGTGGTAGGACTAGCCTCCTACGAGCAGTACTTC,CSVVGLASYEQYF,TRBV29-1,TRBD2,TRBJ2-7,many
TGCGCCAGCAGAATGCCTACTATCGCGGGGCAAGAGACCCAGTACTTC,CASRMPTIAGQETQYF,TRBV5-1,-,TRBJ2-5,-
TGTGCCAGCAGTTTATGGCGGGAGGTCAATGAGCAGTTCTTC,CASSLWREVNEQFF,TRBV28,TRBD2,TRBJ2-1,-
TGCAGTGCTAGTGACCCCTGGGGGGAGGTCGACGAGCAGTACTTC,CSASDPWGEVDEQYF,TRBV20-1,-,TRBJ2-7,-
TGTGCCAGCAGCCGACCCGGGACTTACGCACCAGAGGCAGATACGCAGTATTTT,CASSRPGTYAPEADTQYF,TRBV28,-,TRBJ2-3,few
TGTGCCAGCAGTAGGGGACAAGAAATCTACACCTTC,CASSRGQEIYTF,TRBV28,-,TRBJ1-2,-
TGCGCCAGCAGCAGACGACTAGCGGGACATAACACCGATGAGCAGTTCTTC,CASSRRLAGHNTDEQFF,TRBV5-1,TRBD2,TRBJ2-1,few
TGTGCCAGCTTCGACAGGAGGGATGAGCAGTTCTTC,CASFDRRDEQFF,TRBV2,-,TRBJ2-1,-